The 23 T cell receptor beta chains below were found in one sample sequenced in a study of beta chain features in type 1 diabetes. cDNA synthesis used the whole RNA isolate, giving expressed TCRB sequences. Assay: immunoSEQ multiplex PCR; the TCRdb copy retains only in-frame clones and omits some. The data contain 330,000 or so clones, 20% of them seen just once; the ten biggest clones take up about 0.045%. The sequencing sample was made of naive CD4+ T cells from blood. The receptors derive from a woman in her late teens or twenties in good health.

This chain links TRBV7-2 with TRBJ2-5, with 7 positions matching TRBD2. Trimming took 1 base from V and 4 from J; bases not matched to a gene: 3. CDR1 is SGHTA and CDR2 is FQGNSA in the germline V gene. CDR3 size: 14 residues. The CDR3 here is CASSLGTGGETQYF. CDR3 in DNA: TGTGCCAGCAGCTTAGGAACGGGAGGAGAGACCCAGTACTTC.

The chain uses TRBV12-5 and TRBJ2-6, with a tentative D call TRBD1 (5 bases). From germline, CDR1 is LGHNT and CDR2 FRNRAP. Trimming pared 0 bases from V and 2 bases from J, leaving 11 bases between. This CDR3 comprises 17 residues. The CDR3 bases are TGTGCTAGTGGTTTGGTGATTGCAGGGCCTGGGGCCAACGTCCTGACTTTC. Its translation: CASGLVIAGPGANVLTF.

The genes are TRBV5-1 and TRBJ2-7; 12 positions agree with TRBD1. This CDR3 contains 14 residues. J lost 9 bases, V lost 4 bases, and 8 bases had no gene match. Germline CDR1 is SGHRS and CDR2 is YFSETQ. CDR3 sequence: CASSRDRGPSAQYF. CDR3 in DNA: TGCGCCAGCAGCCGGGACAGGGGGCCGTCCGCGCAGTACTTC.

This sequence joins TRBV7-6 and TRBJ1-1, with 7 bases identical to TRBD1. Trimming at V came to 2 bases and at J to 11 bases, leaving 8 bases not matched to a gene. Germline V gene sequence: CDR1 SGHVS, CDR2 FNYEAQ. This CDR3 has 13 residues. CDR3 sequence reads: CASSLWATGDAFF. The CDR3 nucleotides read TGTGCCAGCAGCTTATGGGCCACAGGGGACGCTTTCTTT. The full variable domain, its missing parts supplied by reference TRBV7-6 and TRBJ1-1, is GAGVSQSPRYKVTKRGQDVALRCDPISGHVSLYWYRQALGQGPEFLTYFNYEAQQDKSGLPNDRFSAERPEGSISTLTIQRTEQRDSAMYRCASSLWATGDAFFGQGTRLTVV.

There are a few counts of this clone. The CDR3 protein is CASREMTANTGELFF. The CDR3 DNA follows: TGTGCCAGCAGAGAGATGACAGCGAACACCGGGGAGCTGTTTTTT. The V call is TRBV6-1, the J call TRBJ2-2; possible D gene TRBD1, 5 bases. The CDR3 runs to 15 residues. CDR1 is MNHNS and CDR2 is SASEGT in the germline V gene. Trimming cost V 6 bases and J 0 bases, with 11 bases left between them.

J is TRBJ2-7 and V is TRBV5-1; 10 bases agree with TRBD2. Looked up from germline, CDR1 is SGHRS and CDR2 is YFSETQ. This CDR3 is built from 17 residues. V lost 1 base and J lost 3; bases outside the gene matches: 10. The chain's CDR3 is CASSLPPLAGVFYEQYF. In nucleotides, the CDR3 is TGCGCCAGCAGCTTGCCCCCCCTAGCGGGAGTTTTCTACGAGCAGTACTTC. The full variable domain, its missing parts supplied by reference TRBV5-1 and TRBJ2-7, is KAGVTQTPRYLIKTRGQQVTLSCSPISGHRSVSWYQQTPGQGLQFLFEYFSETQRNKGNFPGRFSGRQFSNSRSEMNVSTLELGDSALYLCASSLPPLAGVFYEQYFGPGTRLTVT.

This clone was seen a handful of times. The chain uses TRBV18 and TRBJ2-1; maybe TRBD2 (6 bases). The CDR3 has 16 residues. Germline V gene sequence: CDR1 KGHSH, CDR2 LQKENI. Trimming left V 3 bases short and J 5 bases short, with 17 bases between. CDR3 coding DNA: TGTGCCAGCTCACCCCTCGCGGGAAACCCAAACAATGAGCAGTTCTTC. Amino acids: CASSPLAGNPNNEQFF.

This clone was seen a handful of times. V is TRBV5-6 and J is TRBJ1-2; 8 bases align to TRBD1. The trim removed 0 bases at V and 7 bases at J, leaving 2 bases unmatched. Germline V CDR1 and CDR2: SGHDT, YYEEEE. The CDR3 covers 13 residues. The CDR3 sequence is CASSLVDRGGYTF. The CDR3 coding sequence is TGTGCCAGCAGCTTGGTCGACAGGGGTGGCTACACCTTC.

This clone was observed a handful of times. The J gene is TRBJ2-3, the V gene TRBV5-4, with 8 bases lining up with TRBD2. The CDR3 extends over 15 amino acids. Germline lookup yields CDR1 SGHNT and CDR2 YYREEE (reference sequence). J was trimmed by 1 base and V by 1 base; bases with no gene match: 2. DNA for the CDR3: TGTGCCAGCAGCTTGTGGCGGGGGGGCACAGATACGCAGTATTTT. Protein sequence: CASSLWRGGTDTQYF.

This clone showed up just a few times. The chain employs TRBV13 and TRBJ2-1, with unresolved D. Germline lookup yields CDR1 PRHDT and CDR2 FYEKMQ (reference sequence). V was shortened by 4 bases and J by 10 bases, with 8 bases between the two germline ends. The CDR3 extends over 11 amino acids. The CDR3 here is CASSSLREQFF. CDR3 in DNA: TGTGCCAGCAGCTCCCTGAGAGAGCAGTTCTTC. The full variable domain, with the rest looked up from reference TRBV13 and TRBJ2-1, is AAGVIQSPRHLIKEKRETATLKCYPIPRHDTVYWYQQGPGQDPQFLISFYEKMQSDKGSIPDRFSAQQFSDYHSELNMSSLELGDSALYFCASSSLREQFFGPGTRLTVL.

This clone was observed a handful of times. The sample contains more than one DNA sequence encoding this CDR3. CDR3 in DNA: TGTGCCCTTTCTGGGGCCAACGTCCTGACTTTC. Residues: CALSGANVLTF. The rearrangement uses TRBV30 and TRBJ2-6; no firm D call. V gave up 8 bases and J gave up 1 base, with 3 bases separating them. This CDR3 is 11 amino acids long. Germline V lookup: CDR1 GTSNPN, CDR2 SVGIG (reference sequence). Full variable domain (rest looked up from reference TRBV30 and TRBJ2-6): SQTIHQWPATLVQPVGSPLSLECTVEGTSNPNLYWYRQAAGRGLQLLFYSVGIGQISSEVPQNLSASRPQDRQFILSSKKLLLSDSGFYLCALSGANVLTFGAGSRLTVL.

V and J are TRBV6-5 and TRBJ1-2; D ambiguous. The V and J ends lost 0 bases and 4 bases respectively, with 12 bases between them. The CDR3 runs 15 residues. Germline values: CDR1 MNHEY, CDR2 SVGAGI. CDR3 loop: CASSYSVALGYGYTF. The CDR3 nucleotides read TGTGCCAGCAGTTACTCGGTAGCTTTGGGCTATGGCTACACCTTC.

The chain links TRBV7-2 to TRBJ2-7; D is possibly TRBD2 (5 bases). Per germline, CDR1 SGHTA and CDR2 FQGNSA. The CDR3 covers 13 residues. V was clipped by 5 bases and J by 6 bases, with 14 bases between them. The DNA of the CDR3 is TGTGCCAGCAGCCCCCGAGGGATCGGCGAGCAGTACTTC. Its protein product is CASSPRGIGEQYF.

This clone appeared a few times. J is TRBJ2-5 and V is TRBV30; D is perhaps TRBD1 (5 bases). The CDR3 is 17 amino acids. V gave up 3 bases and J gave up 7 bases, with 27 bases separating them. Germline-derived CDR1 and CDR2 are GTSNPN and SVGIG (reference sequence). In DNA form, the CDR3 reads TGTGCCTGGAGCGAAACCCACAGGTCACCTATGGAAGGGACCCAGTACTTC. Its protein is CAWSETHRSPMEGTQYF.

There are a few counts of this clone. The CDR3 region has the DNA TGTGCCTGGAGTGTGCTATCACAGGGTGGTGGCTACACCTTC. Protein: CAWSVLSQGGGYTF. The chain uses TRBV30 and TRBJ1-2, with a tentative D call TRBD1 (6 bases). Trimming pared 0 bases from V and 7 bases from J, leaving 15 bases between. The CDR3 consists of 14 residues. The germline V gene has CDR1 GTSNPN and CDR2 SVGIG (reference sequence).

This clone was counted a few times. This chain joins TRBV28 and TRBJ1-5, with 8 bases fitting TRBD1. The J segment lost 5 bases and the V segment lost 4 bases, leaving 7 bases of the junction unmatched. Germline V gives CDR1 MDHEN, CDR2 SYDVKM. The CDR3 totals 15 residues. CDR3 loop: CASSSWTGSHQPQHF. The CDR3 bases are TGTGCCAGCAGTTCCTGGACAGGGTCCCATCAGCCCCAGCATTTT.

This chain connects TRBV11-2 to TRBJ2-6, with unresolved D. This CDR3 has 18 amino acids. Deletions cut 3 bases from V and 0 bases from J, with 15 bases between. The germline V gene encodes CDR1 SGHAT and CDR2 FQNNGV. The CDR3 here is CASSFLASSGSGANVLTF. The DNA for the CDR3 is TGTGCCAGCAGCTTCCTGGCCAGTTCGGGCTCTGGGGCCAACGTCCTGACTTTC.

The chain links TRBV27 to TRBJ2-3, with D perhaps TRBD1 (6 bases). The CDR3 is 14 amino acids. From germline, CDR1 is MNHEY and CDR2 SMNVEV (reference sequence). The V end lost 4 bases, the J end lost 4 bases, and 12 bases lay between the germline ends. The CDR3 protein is CASSSTGISDTQYF. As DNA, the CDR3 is TGTGCCAGCAGTTCTACAGGGATTTCAGATACGCAGTATTTT.

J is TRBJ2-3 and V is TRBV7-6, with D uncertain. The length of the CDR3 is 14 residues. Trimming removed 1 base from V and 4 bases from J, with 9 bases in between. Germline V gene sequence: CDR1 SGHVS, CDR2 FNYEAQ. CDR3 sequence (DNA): TGTGCCAGCAGCTTAGAGTCGGGTGCAGATACGCAGTATTTT. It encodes CASSLESGADTQYF.

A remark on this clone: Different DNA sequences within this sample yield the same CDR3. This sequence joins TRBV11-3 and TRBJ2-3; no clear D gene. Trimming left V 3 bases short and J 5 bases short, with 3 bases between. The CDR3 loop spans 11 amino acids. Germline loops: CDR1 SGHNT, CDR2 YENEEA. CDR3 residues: CASSLRDTQYF. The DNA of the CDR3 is TGTGCCAGCAGCTTGAGAGATACGCAGTATTTT.

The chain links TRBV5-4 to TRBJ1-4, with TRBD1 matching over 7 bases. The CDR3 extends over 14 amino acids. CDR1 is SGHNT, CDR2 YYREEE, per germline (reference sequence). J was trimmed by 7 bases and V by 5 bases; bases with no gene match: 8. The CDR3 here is CASSLDRASEKLFF. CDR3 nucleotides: TGTGCCAGCAGTCTCGACAGGGCATCTGAAAAACTGTTTTTT.

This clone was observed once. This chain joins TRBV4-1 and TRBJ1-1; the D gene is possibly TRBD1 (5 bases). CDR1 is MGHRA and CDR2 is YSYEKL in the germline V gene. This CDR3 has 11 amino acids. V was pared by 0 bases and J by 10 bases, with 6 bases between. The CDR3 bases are TGCGCCAGCAGCCAAGAGGGGCCAGCTTTCTTT. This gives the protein CASSQEGPAFF.

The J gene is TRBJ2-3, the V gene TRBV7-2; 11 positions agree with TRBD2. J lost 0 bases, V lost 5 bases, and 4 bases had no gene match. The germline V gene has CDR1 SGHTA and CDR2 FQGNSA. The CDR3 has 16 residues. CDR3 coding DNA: TGTGCCAGCAGCACGCGACTAGCGGGAAGCACAGATACGCAGTATTTT. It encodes CASSTRLAGSTDTQYF.